This T cell receptor (beta chain) was obtained from a study of response to subunit inactivated influenza vaccine. Study findings and constraints: Authors suggested each seasonal flu vaccination may recruit only limited numbers of new T cells.

TCRdb reprocessed the RT-PCR reads via MiXCR and lists one record per CDR3 protein. The sample yields roughly 670,000 distinct CDR3 sequences, 14% seen once. As regards this clonotype: What it binds is unknown. At one of its ends the junction is not consistent with the germline gene, which may arise from a read error.

Germline V gives CDR1 DFQATT, CDR2 SNEGSKA (reference sequence). The CDR3 loop spans 12 amino acids. Sequenced here: PBMCs from blood, sampled around 14 days before vaccination. The TCR originated in a man aged 45 to 65 who received an inactivated influenza vaccine. The V and J genes are TRBV20-1 and TRBJ1-5; 7 positions agree with TRBD1. This CDR3 is CRAWDSDQPQHF. CDR3 in DNA: TGCCGTGCTTGGGACAGCGATCAGCCCCAGCATTTT.